These T cell receptor beta chains were read from a single sample in a study of blood T cell repertoires in COVID-19. Clones were sequenced by immunoSEQ multiplex PCR, and TCRdb holds only the in-frame ones, with some missing. The sample includes just over 60,000 clones, more than 65% of them seen just once. The source material was peripheral blood. Receptors were obtained from a woman older than 75 with active or convalescent COVID-19. The CDR3 runs from the conserved cysteine through the conserved F or W. The D gene is left open where the match is weak. Where a row states a size, it is once, few, many or the class of an expanded clone; other rows omit it.

J gene: TRBJ1-5
V gene: TRBV10-2
clone size: -
D gene: -
CDR3 protein: CASSDRTFDQPQHF
CDR3 DNA: TGCGCCAGCAGTGACCGGACATTTGATCAGCCCCAGCATTTT

J gene: TRBJ1-1
V gene: TRBV7-8
clone size: few
D gene: TRBD1
CDR3 protein: CASSSNRGGTEAFF
CDR3 DNA: TGTGCCAGCAGCTCGAACAGGGGGGGAACTGAAGCTTTCTTT

J gene: TRBJ1-6
V gene: TRBV9
clone size: few
D gene: TRBD1
CDR3 protein: CASSVEGALNSPLHF
CDR3 DNA: TGTGCCAGCAGCGTAGAGGGGGCCTTGAATTCACCCCTCCACTTT

J gene: TRBJ1-5
V gene: TRBV7-2
clone size: -
D gene: -
CDR3 protein: CASSLVPNSNQPQHF
CDR3 DNA: TGTGCCAGCAGCTTAGTTCCCAATAGCAATCAGCCCCAGCATTTT

J gene: TRBJ1-3
V gene: TRBV2
clone size: few
D gene: -
CDR3 protein: CASSAVPGNTIHF
CDR3 DNA: TGTGCCAGCAGTGCTGTCCCTGGCAACACCATCCATTTT

J gene: TRBJ2-5
V gene: TRBV19
clone size: -
D gene: TRBD2
CDR3 protein: CASSPRLAGAQYF
CDR3 DNA: TGTGCCAGTAGTCCGAGACTAGCGGGGGCCCAGTACTTC

J gene: TRBJ1-5
V gene: TRBV21-1
clone size: -
D gene: -
CDR3 protein: CASGHIGNQPQHF
CDR3 DNA: TGTGCCAGCGGGCACATCGGCAATCAGCCCCAGCATTTT

J gene: TRBJ2-1
V gene: TRBV2
clone size: -
D gene: TRBD1
CDR3 protein: CASKDRGYNEQFF
CDR3 DNA: TGTGCCAGCAAAGACAGGGGCTACAATGAGCAGTTCTTC

J gene: TRBJ2-7
V gene: TRBV6-5
clone size: -
D gene: -
CDR3 protein: CASTQVAYEQYF
CDR3 DNA: TGTGCCAGCACCCAGGTCGCCTACGAGCAGTACTTC

J gene: TRBJ2-5
V gene: TRBV7-2
clone size: once
D gene: -
CDR3 protein: CASSLGGGQETQYF
CDR3 DNA: TGTGCCAGCAGCTTAGGGGGCGGACAAGAGACCCAGTACTTC

J gene: TRBJ1-3
V gene: TRBV7-6
clone size: -
D gene: -
CDR3 protein: CASSLVSGLGNTIYF
CDR3 DNA: TGTGCCAGCAGCTTAGTGTCAGGGCTTGGAAACACCATATATTTT

J gene: TRBJ1-1
V gene: TRBV11-3
clone size: -
D gene: -
CDR3 protein: CASSLDTDTEAFF
CDR3 DNA: TGTGCCAGCAGCTTGGACACAGACACTGAAGCTTTCTTT

J gene: TRBJ1-3
V gene: TRBV19
clone size: -
D gene: -
CDR3 protein: CASSTGGGSGNTIYF
CDR3 DNA: TGTGCCAGTAGTACCGGTGGGGGGTCTGGAAACACCATATATTTT

J gene: TRBJ1-2
V gene: TRBV3-1/TRBV3-2
clone size: once
D gene: -
CDR3 protein: CASSQQSVVSEGYTF
CDR3 DNA: TGTGCCAGCAGCCAACAGTCGGTTGTGTCGGAGGGCTACACCTTC

J gene: TRBJ2-5
V gene: TRBV4-1
clone size: -
D gene: TRBD1
CDR3 protein: CASSPEGQVFGETQYF
CDR3 DNA: TGCGCCAGCAGCCCCGAGGGACAGGTCTTCGGAGAGACCCAGTACTTC

J gene: TRBJ1-1
V gene: TRBV7-9
clone size: -
D gene: -
CDR3 protein: CASIQYLGRGDTEAFF
CDR3 DNA: TGTGCCAGCATCCAATATCTCGGGAGGGGAGACACTGAAGCTTTCTTT

J gene: TRBJ2-1
V gene: TRBV15
clone size: -
D gene: -
CDR3 protein: CATSRSPGLKQFF
CDR3 DNA: TGTGCCACCAGCAGATCTCCGGGACTGAAGCAGTTCTTC

J gene: TRBJ1-2
V gene: TRBV30
clone size: -
D gene: -
CDR3 protein: CAWSVAGGYTF
CDR3 DNA: TGTGCCTGGAGTGTAGCGGGGGGCTACACCTTC